The 28 T cell receptor beta chains below were found in one sample sequenced in a study of immune evolution from preneoplasia to lung adenocarcinoma (dated by TCRdb to about 2021). The library was produced with the immunoSEQ multiplex PCR assay. Entries here come from immuneACCESS through TCRdb and include only in-frame sequences with V and J called. Some clones fail to appear in such tables; in the studies checked, an unresolved V gene covers under half of the shortfall, and the cause of the remainder is unknown. Recorded for this sample are 1,500 or so clones; about three quarters of them occurred a single time. Approximately 13% of the sample belongs to the ten largest clones. The sequencing sample was made of FFPE minimally invasive lung adenocarcinoma tissue. The meaning of the sample's cell subset or site label: micro-invasive lung adenocarcinoma (MIA). The receptor source for this set is a person aged 55-85 years with lung adenocarcinoma.

This clone is a singleton in its sample. This sequence joins TRBV5-1 and TRBJ1-3; a weak D match, TRBD1 (5 bases). Trimming removed 4 bases from V and 0 bases from J, with 14 bases in between. CDR1 is SGHRS, CDR2 YFSETQ, per germline. The CDR3 loop spans 16 amino acids. CDR3 sequence (DNA): TGCGCCAGCAGCAATTCAGGAGGGGACTCTGGAAACACCATATATTTT. It yields the protein CASSNSGGDSGNTIYF.

This clone was picked up one time. The chain recombines TRBV4-1 with TRBJ2-7; tentative D call: TRBD2 (5 bases). From germline, CDR1 is MGHRA and CDR2 YSYEKL. The CDR3 is made up of 13 amino acids. Trimming removed 1 base from V and 6 bases from J, with 10 bases in between. The CDR3 sequence is CASSQGRTLEQYF. For the CDR3, the DNA is TGCGCCAGCAGCCAAGGAAGGACTCTCGAGCAGTACTTC.

The V and J genes are TRBV7-2 and TRBJ2-2; 11 bases match TRBD2. The length of the CDR3 is 16 residues. Germline assignment: CDR1 SGHTA and CDR2 FQGNSA. J gave up 5 bases and V 5 bases, and 7 bases lay outside the gene matches. This CDR3 reads CASSTGLAGLTGELFF. CDR3 sequence (DNA): TGTGCCAGCAGCACCGGACTAGCGGGCCTGACCGGGGAGCTGTTTTTT.

This sequence joins TRBV28 and TRBJ2-7; D is unresolved. The CDR3 runs 11 residues. V gave up 6 bases and J gave up 2 bases, with 5 bases separating them. The germline gives CDR1 MDHEN, CDR2 SYDVKM. CDR3 coding DNA: TGTGCCAGCAGCCAGACCTACGAGCAGTACTTC. As protein: CASSQTYEQYF.

CDR3 loop: CASSQDWGALYYGYTF. CDR3 sequence (DNA): TGCGCCAGCAGCCAAGACTGGGGGGCCCTGTACTATGGCTACACCTTC. The chain links TRBV4-3 to TRBJ1-2, with D maybe TRBD1 (6 bases). CDR1 is LGHNA, CDR2 YSLEER, per germline. V dropped 0 bases and J dropped 3 bases, with 14 bases sitting between them. The CDR3 covers 16 residues.

This clone turned up a few times. J is TRBJ1-5 and V is TRBV9; weak D call: TRBD1 (6 bases). V was cut by 3 bases and J by 0 bases, with 10 bases left in between. The CDR3 consists of 15 residues. CDR1 is SGDLS and CDR2 is YYNGEE in the germline V gene. In DNA, the CDR3 is TGTGCCAGCAGCGCCGGGGGCCATAGCAATCAGCCCCAGCATTTT. The encoded protein is CASSAGGHSNQPQHF.

CDR3 DNA: TGTGCCAGCAGTTACACAACAGGGTCTAATGAAAAACTGTTTTTT. Its protein product is CASSYTTGSNEKLFF. The chain links TRBV6-5 to TRBJ1-4; D possibly corresponds to TRBD1 (6 bases). Germline V lookup: CDR1 MNHEY, CDR2 SVGAGI. CDR3 length: 15 residues. With 2 bases removed from V and 3 bases from J, the gap between germline ends came to 10 bases.

J is TRBJ2-5 and V is TRBV11-1; the D call may be TRBD1 or TRBD2 (5 bases each). Trimming removed 3 bases at V and 5 bases at J, with 10 bases between. CDR1 SGHAT and CDR2 FQDESV come from the germline V gene (reference sequence). There are 13 residues in the CDR3. In DNA, the CDR3 is TGTGCCAGCAGCTTCTGGGGCGGGGAGACCCAGTACTTC. Translating it yields CASSFWGGETQYF.

The chain joins TRBV30 to TRBJ1-5; D is undetermined. The CDR3 length is 13 residues. CDR1 GTSNPN and CDR2 SVGIG come from the germline V gene (reference sequence). Trimming took off 0 bases at V and 4 bases at J, with 7 bases between the two ends. The CDR3 is CAWSVAGNQPQHF. CDR3 sequence (DNA): TGTGCCTGGAGTGTAGCTGGGAATCAGCCCCAGCATTTT.

The rearrangement joins TRBV14 to TRBJ2-5, with D possibly TRBD2 on 5 matching bases. Trimming took 2 bases from V and 5 from J, leaving 15 bases between them. This CDR3 spans 15 amino acids. CDR1 is SGHDN and CDR2 is FVKESK in the germline V gene. Written as DNA, the CDR3 is TGTGCCAGCAGCCAACGGGCAGGCGGGTGGGAGACCCAGTACTTC. This gives the protein CASSQRAGGWETQYF. Together with reference TRBV14 and TRBJ2-5, the CDR3 gives the full variable domain: EAGVTQFPSHSVIEKGQTVTLRCDPISGHDNLYWYRRVMGKEIKFLLHFVKESKQDESGMPNNRFLAERTGGTYSTLKVQPAELEDSGVYFCASSQRAGGWETQYFGPGTRLLVL.

This clone was observed a few times. V usage is TRBV18 and J usage is TRBJ2-7; D ambiguous. Between the trimmed V and J ends, which lost 4 bases and 5 bases, there was a span of 15 bases. This CDR3 has 14 residues. Germline loops: CDR1 KGHSH, CDR2 LQKENI. This CDR3 is CASSHPVVPHEQYF. In DNA form, the CDR3 reads TGTGCCAGCTCACACCCAGTCGTTCCCCACGAGCAGTACTTC.

The chain joins TRBV28 to TRBJ1-1; D not resolved. V was pared by 5 bases and J by 4 bases, with 14 bases between. The CDR3 runs to 14 residues. Germline assignment: CDR1 MDHEN and CDR2 SYDVKM. CDR3 in amino acids: CASSPWTWGTEAFF. CDR3 coding DNA: TGTGCCAGCAGTCCCTGGACTTGGGGCACTGAAGCTTTCTTT.

The rearrangement uses TRBV19 and TRBJ2-5, with 10 bases fitting TRBD1. The CDR3 runs 14 residues. Germline V CDR1 and CDR2: LNHDA, SQIVND (reference sequence). V trimming: 5 bases; J trimming: 5 bases; junction bases outside the gene matches: 5. Here the CDR3 reads CASSSGQGTETQYF. CDR3 sequence (DNA): TGTGCCAGTAGTTCGGGACAGGGGACGGAGACCCAGTACTTC. Together with reference TRBV19 and TRBJ2-5, the CDR3 gives the full variable domain: DGGITQSPKYLFRKEGQNVTLSCEQNLNHDAMYWYRQDPGQGLRLIYYSQIVNDFQKGDIAEGYSVSREKKESFPLTVTSAQKNPTAFYLCASSSGQGTETQYFGPGTRLLVL.

The rearrangement joins TRBV19 to TRBJ2-1, with D possibly TRBD2 on 7 matching bases. V dropped 5 bases and J dropped 4 bases, with 12 bases sitting between them. CDR3 length equals 14 residues. CDR1 LNHDA and CDR2 SQIVND come from the germline V gene (reference sequence). DNA of the CDR3: TGTGCCAGTAGTCGGGGGGCCATTTACAATGAGCAGTTCTTC. This sequence encodes CASSRGAIYNEQFF.

For the CDR3, the DNA is TGCGCCAGCAGCCAAGATTACAGTGGCACAGATACGCAGTATTTT. Its translation is CASSQDYSGTDTQYF. The chain carries TRBV4-1 and TRBJ2-3; D gene unclear. Looked up from germline, CDR1 is MGHRA and CDR2 is YSYEKL. The CDR3 loop spans 15 amino acids. Trimming stripped 0 bases from V and 1 base from J, with 8 bases between.

The chain uses TRBV5-6 and TRBJ2-7; 9 bases match TRBD1. The CDR3 covers 16 residues. Germline CDR1 is SGHDT and CDR2 is YYEEEE. Losses at the gene ends were 2 bases for V and 0 bases for J; bases not matched to a gene: 6. CDR3 sequence: CASSFLGTGTSYEQYF. The CDR3 region has the DNA TGTGCCAGCAGCTTCCTCGGGACAGGGACCTCCTACGAGCAGTACTTC.

In its sample, this clone is large. The genes are TRBV7-3 and TRBJ2-7, with D perhaps TRBD1 (7 bases). Germline V gene data show CDR1 as SGHTA and CDR2 as FQGTGA. V was clipped by 4 bases and J by 6 bases, with 16 bases between them. The CDR3 runs 14 residues. The CDR3 reads CASSSTGGGGEQYF. CDR3 coding DNA: TGTGCCAGCAGCTCCACCGGAGGGGGCGGCGAGCAGTACTTC.

The chain links TRBV7-9 to TRBJ1-1; D remains unclear. The CDR3 spans 15 residues. The V and J ends lost 5 bases and 1 base respectively, with 14 bases between them. Germline V gives CDR1 SEHNR, CDR2 FQNEAQ (reference sequence). CDR3 bases: TGTGCCAGCAGCGCCCAATCAGGAGCGAACACTGAAGCTTTCTTT. Translated: CASSAQSGANTEAFF.

The rearrangement uses TRBV30 and TRBJ2-5; D is uncertain. CDR1 is GTSNPN, CDR2 SVGIG, per germline (reference sequence). The CDR3 has 13 residues. V lost 2 bases and J lost 4, with 11 bases in between. The CDR3 spells CAWSLGRRETQYF. The DNA for the CDR3 is TGTGCCTGGAGTTTAGGTCGAAGAGAGACCCAGTACTTC.

The rearrangement links TRBV7-8 to TRBJ2-5; 9 bases are shared with TRBD2. J was trimmed by 1 base and V by 3 bases; bases with no gene match: 0. The CDR3 totals 14 residues. The germline V gene encodes CDR1 SGHVS and CDR2 FQNEAQ. The CDR3, as DNA: TGTGCCAGCAGCTTTAGCGGGGGCCAAGAGACCCAGTACTTC. The encoded protein is CASSFSGGQETQYF.

The rearrangement joins TRBV7-9 to TRBJ1-4; D gene uncertain. The germline CDR1 and CDR2 sequences are SEHNR and FQNEAQ (reference sequence). Trimming cost V 4 bases and J 5 bases, with 11 bases left between them. This CDR3 is 14 amino acids long. The CDR3 DNA reads as TGTGCCAGCAGCTCCCCGGGAGGGAATGAAAAACTGTTTTTT. This gives the protein CASSSPGGNEKLFF.

This clone was seen a single time. This chain connects TRBV7-8 to TRBJ1-2; TRBD1 aligns across 8 bases. The junction had 6 bases not matched to a gene; V was cut back by 1 base and J by 8 bases. Germline CDR1 reads SGHVS; CDR2 reads FQNEAQ. The CDR3 length is 14 residues. CDR3 protein: CASSLGPGGGGYTF. DNA of the CDR3: TGTGCCAGCAGCTTAGGGCCAGGGGGCGGCGGCTACACCTTC. Supplemented by reference TRBV7-8 and TRBJ1-2, the full variable domain reads GAGVSQSPRYKVAKRGQDVALRCDPISGHVSLFWYQQALGQGPEFLTYFQNEAQLDKSGLPSDRFFAERPEGSVSTLKIQRTQQEDSAVYLCASSLGPGGGGYTFGSGTRLTVV.

The chain has TRBV7-2 and TRBJ2-3; D might be TRBD2 (7 bases). Germline CDR1 is SGHTA and CDR2 is FQGNSA. V was clipped by 7 bases and J by 11 bases, with 22 bases between them. The CDR3 contains 14 residues. CDR3 in DNA: TGTGCCAGCACCTATCGGGGGGCCTTACACATGCAGTATTTT. This translates into CASTYRGALHMQYF.

The chain employs TRBV5-1 and TRBJ1-1; D gene ambiguous. The CDR3 spans 12 residues. V lost 2 bases and J 6 bases, leaving 8 bases between the germline ends. CDR1 is SGHRS and CDR2 is YFSETQ in the germline V gene. The CDR3 loop is CASSLTGAEAFF. In DNA form, the CDR3 reads TGCGCCAGCAGCTTAACCGGGGCTGAAGCTTTCTTT.

The rearrangement links TRBV6-6 to TRBJ1-3; TRBD1 matches at 7 bases. Germline V gene lookup returns CDR1 MNHNY and CDR2 SVGAGI (reference sequence). CDR3 length equals 16 residues. Unmatched junction bases numbered 9, after V lost 6 bases and J lost 1 base. In DNA, the CDR3 is TGTGCCAGCAGCCGCGACAGGGCGCCGTCTGGAAACACCATATATTTT. It specifies CASSRDRAPSGNTIYF.

V is TRBV5-1 and J is TRBJ2-2, with D possibly being TRBD1 (6 bases). With 3 bases removed from V and 0 bases from J, the gap between germline ends came to 15 bases. This CDR3 has 17 amino acids. Germline loops: CDR1 SGHRS, CDR2 YFSETQ. CDR3 coding DNA: TGCGCCAGCAGCTGGGGAACAGGGTTTACGAACACCGGGGAGCTGTTTTTT. It codes for CASSWGTGFTNTGELFF.

This sequence joins TRBV4-1 and TRBJ2-5, with a weak D call TRBD2 (6 bases). Germline V gives CDR1 MGHRA, CDR2 YSYEKL. The CDR3 runs to 15 residues. Trimming removed 4 bases from V and 4 bases from J, with 16 bases in between. The CDR3 coding sequence is TGCGCCAGCAGCCGCCGGAGCGGGTGGCCAGAGACCCAGTACTTC. Its protein product is CASSRRSGWPETQYF.

This chain links TRBV7-9 with TRBJ2-7, with D possibly being TRBD1 (6 bases). The V and J ends lost 3 bases and 4 bases respectively, with 13 bases between them. This CDR3 comprises 14 residues. Germline CDR1 is SEHNR and CDR2 is FQNEAQ (reference sequence). The CDR3 protein is CASSFVQQGYEQYF. The CDR3, as DNA: TGTGCCAGCAGCTTTGTCCAGCAGGGGTACGAGCAGTACTTC.